The rows below give T cell receptor beta chains drawn from one sample of a study of regulatory T cells in long-lasting Graves disease. MiXCR, run by TCRdb on the multiplex PCR reads, gives a single entry per CDR3 protein. The data contain 400,000 to 500,000 distinct CDR3 sequences, roughly 23% of them seen just once; the ten biggest clones take up under 15%. The starting material was peripheral blood mononuclear cells (PBMCs), obtained when the disease was refractory, from a patient treated with antithyroid drugs. These receptors were obtained from a female donor with Graves disease. CDR3s include the opening cysteine and the closing phenylalanine or tryptophan.

V	J	CDR3
TRBV19	TRBJ1-6	CASSTGQEYSPLHF
TRBV7-2	TRBJ2-7	CASSLAGGEPYEQYF
TRBV28	TRBJ2-7	CASSNGGLEREQYF
TRBV29-1	TRBJ2-7	CSVTPLRDDEQYF
TRBV9	TRBJ1-1	CASSGQGGGTEAFF
TRBV6-1	TRBJ2-7	CAVASGSRGYEQYF
TRBV5-1	TRBJ1-1	CASNAGTEAFF
TRBV28	TRBJ2-6	CASHSQGARGANVLTF
TRBV11-2	TRBJ2-7	CASSLVGGAFYEQYF
TRBV7-3	TRBJ2-1	CASSRGLAGDHEQFF
TRBV7-9	TRBJ2-5	CASERGKETQYF
TRBV20-1	TRBJ1-1	CSAETGQGNTEAFF
TRBV28	TRBJ1-1	CASGGRVAFF
TRBV10-3	TRBJ1-3	CAISGLGFSGNTIYF
TRBV10-3	TRBJ2-6	CAISVRGAGANVLTF
TRBV15	TRBJ1-2	CATSRASPAGGYTF
TRBV6-1	TRBJ2-7	CATERQGMYGEQYF
TRBV6-1	TRBJ2-1	CASRRRQGSSYNEQFF
TRBV12-3/TRBV12-4	TRBJ2-7	CASAQGAYEQYF
TRBV19	TRBJ1-5	CASRLLGNSNQPQHF
TRBV7-2	TRBJ1-4	CASSSGTGEEKLFF
TRBV3-1	TRBJ2-5	CASSQGRYQETQYF
TRBV18	TRBJ2-7	CASSLEAGATYEQYF
TRBV19	TRBJ1-2	CASSTGGAEGYTF
TRBV15	TRBJ1-1	CATSRIGGSAFF
TRBV30	TRBJ1-6	CAWSAPYSPLHF
TRBV6-5	TRBJ1-6	CASSYSHSPLHF
TRBV4-1	TRBJ2-7	CASSQEPQLYEQYF
TRBV5-1	TRBJ1-5	CASSVRGGNQPQHF
TRBV29-1	TRBJ2-7	CSVAPGHLYEQYF
TRBV6-5	TRBJ1-5	CASSYSMDQPQHF
TRBV14	TRBJ1-5	CASSQGFEQPQHF
TRBV11-3	TRBJ2-2	CASSLDLGQATGELFF
TRBV7-8	TRBJ1-3	CASSLQGGLNTIYF
TRBV7-3	TRBJ1-1	CASSSGAMNTEAFF
TRBV7-3	TRBJ1-1	CASSLAHENTEAFF
TRBV5-1	TRBJ1-6	CASSYRAENSPLHF
TRBV6-1	TRBJ1-2	CASRWWYGYTF
TRBV20-1	TRBJ2-7	CSARGTGTSYEQYF
TRBV6-1	TRBJ2-7	CASGGAREQYF
TRBV3-1	TRBJ2-5	CASSRYRNGETQYF
TRBV6-2/TRBV6-3	TRBJ2-6	CASSYLSGGGANVLTF
TRBV19	TRBJ1-2	CASSSPTGYYGYTF
TRBV12-3/TRBV12-4	TRBJ2-5	CASRDDRGSQYF
TRBV5-5	TRBJ1-1	CASSIRDRLNANTEAFF
TRBV11-3	TRBJ2-7	CASSKVRLAGPYEQYF
TRBV4-1	TRBJ2-5	CASSQGYGFQETQYF
TRBV19	TRBJ1-2	CATSWGKVGGYTF
TRBV28	TRBJ2-1	CASSRRYNEQFF